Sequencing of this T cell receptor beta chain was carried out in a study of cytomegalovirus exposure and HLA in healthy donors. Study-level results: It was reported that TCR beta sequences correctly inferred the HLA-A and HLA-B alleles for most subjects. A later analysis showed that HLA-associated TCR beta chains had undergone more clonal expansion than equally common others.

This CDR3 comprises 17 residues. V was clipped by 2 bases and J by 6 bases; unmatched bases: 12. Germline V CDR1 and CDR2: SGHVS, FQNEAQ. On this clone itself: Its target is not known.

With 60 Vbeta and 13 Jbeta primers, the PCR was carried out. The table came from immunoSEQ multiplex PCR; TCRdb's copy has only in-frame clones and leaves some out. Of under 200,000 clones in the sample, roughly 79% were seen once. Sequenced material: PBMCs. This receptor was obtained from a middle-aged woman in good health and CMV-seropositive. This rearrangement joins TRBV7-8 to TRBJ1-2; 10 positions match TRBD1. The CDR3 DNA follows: TGTGCCAGCAGCTTAACCGCGGGACAGGGGATGTGGGATGGCTACACCTTC. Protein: CASSLTAGQGMWDGYTF.